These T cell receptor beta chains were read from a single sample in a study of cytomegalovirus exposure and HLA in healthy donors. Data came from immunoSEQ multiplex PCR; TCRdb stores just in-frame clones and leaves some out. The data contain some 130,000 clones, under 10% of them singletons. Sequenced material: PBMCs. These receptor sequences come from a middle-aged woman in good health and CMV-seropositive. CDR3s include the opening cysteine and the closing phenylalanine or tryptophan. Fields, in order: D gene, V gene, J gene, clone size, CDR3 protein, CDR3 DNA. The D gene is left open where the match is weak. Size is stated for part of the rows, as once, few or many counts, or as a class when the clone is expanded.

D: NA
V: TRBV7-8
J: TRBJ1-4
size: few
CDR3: CASSYGTIGEKLFF
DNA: TGTGCCAGCAGTTACGGGACAATAGGTGAAAAACTGTTTTTT

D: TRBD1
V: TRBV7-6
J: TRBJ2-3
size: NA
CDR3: CASSLGTGGSTDTQYF
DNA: TGTGCCAGCAGCTTAGGAACAGGGGGAAGCACAGATACGCAGTATTTT

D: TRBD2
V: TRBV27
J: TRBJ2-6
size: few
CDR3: CASGSGEGRSGANVLTF
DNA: TGTGCCAGCGGAAGCGGGGAGGGGCGCTCTGGGGCCAACGTCCTGACTTTC

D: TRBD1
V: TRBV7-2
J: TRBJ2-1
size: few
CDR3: CASSLPGQGRDEQFF
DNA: TGTGCCAGCAGCTTACCGGGACAGGGAAGGGATGAGCAGTTCTTC

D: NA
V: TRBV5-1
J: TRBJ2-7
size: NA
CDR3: CASSLRTAFYEQYF
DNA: TGCGCCAGCAGCTTGAGGACTGCCTTCTACGAGCAGTACTTC

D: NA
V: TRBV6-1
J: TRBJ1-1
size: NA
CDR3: CASSEMEINEAFF
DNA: TGTGCCAGCAGTGAAATGGAGATCAATGAAGCTTTCTTT

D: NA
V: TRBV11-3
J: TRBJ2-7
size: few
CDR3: CASSLTESSYEQYF
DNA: TGTGCCAGCAGCTTAACGGAGAGCTCCTACGAGCAGTACTTC

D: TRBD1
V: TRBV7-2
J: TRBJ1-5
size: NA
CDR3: CASSSQGQPQHF
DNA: TGTGCCAGCAGCTCACAGGGGCAGCCCCAGCATTTT

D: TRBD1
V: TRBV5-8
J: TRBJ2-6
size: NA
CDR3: CASSLTGTENSGANVLTF
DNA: TGTGCCAGCAGCTTGACCGGGACAGAGAACTCTGGGGCCAACGTCCTGACTTTC

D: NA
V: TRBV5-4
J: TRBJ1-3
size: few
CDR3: CASSLRGSGNTIYF
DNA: TGTGCCAGCAGCCTCAGGGGCTCTGGAAACACCATATATTTT

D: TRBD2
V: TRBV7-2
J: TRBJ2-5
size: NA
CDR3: CASSPSGGAGQETQYF
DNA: TGTGCCAGCAGCCCTTCCGGGGGGGCCGGCCAAGAGACCCAGTACTTC

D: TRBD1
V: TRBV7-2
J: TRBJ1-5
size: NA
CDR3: CASSPTGDQPQHF
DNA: TGTGCCAGCAGCCCCACAGGGGACCAGCCCCAGCATTTT

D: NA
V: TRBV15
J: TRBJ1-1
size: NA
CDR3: CATSIRLFGEAFF
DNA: TGTGCCACCAGCATCCGACTCTTCGGGGAAGCTTTCTTT

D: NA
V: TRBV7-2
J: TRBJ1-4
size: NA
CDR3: CASSRAPGNNEKLFF
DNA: TGTGCCAGCAGCCGAGCTCCAGGAAATAATGAAAAACTGTTTTTT

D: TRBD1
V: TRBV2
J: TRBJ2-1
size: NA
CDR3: CASKGQGANNEQFF
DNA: TGTGCCAGCAAGGGACAGGGGGCGAACAATGAGCAGTTCTTC

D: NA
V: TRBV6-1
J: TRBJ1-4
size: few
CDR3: CATSRGATNEKLFF
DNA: TGTGCCACTAGCCGAGGTGCAACTAATGAAAAACTGTTTTTT

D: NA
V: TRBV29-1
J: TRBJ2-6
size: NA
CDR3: CSVGVTGRGSPGANVLTF
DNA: TGCAGCGTCGGGGTGACAGGCAGGGGATCTCCTGGGGCCAACGTCCTGACTTTC

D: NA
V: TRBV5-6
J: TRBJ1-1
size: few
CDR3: CASSPRVPGTEAFF
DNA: TGTGCCAGCAGCCCCAGGGTTCCGGGCACTGAAGCTTTCTTT

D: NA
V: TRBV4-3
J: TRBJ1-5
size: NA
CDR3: CASSQDGAANQPQHF
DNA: TGCGCCAGCAGCCAAGATGGGGCAGCGAATCAGCCCCAGCATTTT

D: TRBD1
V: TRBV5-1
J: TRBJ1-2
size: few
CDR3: CASSQTGVGDYGYTF
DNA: TGCGCCAGCAGCCAGACAGGGGTAGGCGACTATGGCTACACCTTC

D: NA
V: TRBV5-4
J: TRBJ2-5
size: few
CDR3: CASSSTLGLLMETQYF
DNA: TGTGCCAGCAGCTCTACCCTCGGACTATTGATGGAGACCCAGTACTTC

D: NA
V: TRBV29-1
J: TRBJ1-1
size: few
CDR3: CSVERGNTEAFF
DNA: TGCAGCGTTGAACGGGGGAACACTGAAGCTTTCTTT

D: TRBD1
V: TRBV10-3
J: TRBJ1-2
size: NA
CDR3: CAIRQTGELNYGYTF
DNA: TGTGCCATCAGACAAACAGGGGAACTTAACTATGGCTACACCTTC

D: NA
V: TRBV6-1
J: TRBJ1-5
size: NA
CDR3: CASSSQGNQPQHF
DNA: TGTGCCAGCAGTTCCCAGGGGAATCAGCCCCAGCATTTT

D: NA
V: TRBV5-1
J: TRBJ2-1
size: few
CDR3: CASSLGSGLPSYNEQFF
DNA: TGCGCCAGCAGCTTGGGGAGCGGACTGCCCTCCTACAATGAGCAGTTCTTC

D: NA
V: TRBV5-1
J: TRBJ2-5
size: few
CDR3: CASSLEGGETQYF
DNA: TGCGCCAGCAGCTTGGAGGGGGGGGAGACCCAGTACTTC

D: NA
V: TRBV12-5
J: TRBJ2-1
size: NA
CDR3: CASGPPYNEQFF
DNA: TGTGCTAGTGGTCCTCCCTACAATGAGCAGTTCTTC

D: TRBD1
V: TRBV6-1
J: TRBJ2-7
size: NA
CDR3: CASSERYRGEEQYF
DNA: TGTGCCAGCAGTGAGAGGTACAGGGGGGAGGAGCAGTACTTC

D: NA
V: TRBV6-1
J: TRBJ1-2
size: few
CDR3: CASSEVGAFYGYTF
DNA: TGTGCCAGCAGTGAAGTTGGGGCCTTCTATGGCTACACCTTC

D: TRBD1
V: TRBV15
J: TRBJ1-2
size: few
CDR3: CATRRTGHYGYTF
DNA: TGTGCCACCAGAAGGACAGGGCACTATGGCTACACCTTC

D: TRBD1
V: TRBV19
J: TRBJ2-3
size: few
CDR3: CASSMRQGASTDTQYF
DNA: TGTGCCAGTAGTATGAGACAGGGAGCTAGCACAGATACGCAGTATTTT

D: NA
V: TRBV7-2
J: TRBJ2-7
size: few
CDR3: CASSSEREQYF
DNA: TGTGCCAGCAGCTCCGAGCGGGAGCAGTACTTC

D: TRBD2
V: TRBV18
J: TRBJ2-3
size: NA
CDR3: CASSPPGLAGAGDTQYF
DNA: TGTGCCAGCTCACCACCCGGACTAGCGGGGGCGGGGGATACGCAGTATTTT

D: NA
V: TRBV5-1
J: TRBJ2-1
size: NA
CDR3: CASRFSSETNEQFF
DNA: TGCGCCAGCAGGTTCAGTTCCGAAACAAATGAGCAGTTCTTC

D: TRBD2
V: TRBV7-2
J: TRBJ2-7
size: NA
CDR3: CASSYKQRGPYLLPEQYF
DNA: TGTGCCAGCAGCTACAAACAGCGGGGTCCCTACCTCCTACCCGAGCAGTACTTC

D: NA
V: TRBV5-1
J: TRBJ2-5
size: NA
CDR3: CASHELPSRGQETQYF
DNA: TGCGCCAGTCATGAGCTGCCTTCTCGGGGGCAAGAGACCCAGTACTTC

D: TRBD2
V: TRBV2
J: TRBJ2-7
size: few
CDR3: CASSEPGTSSEQYF
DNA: TGTGCCAGCAGTGAACCCGGGACTAGCTCCGAGCAGTACTTC

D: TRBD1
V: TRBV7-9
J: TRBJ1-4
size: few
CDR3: CASSLGQGRATNEKLFF
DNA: TGTGCCAGCAGCTTGGGACAGGGAAGGGCGACTAATGAAAAACTGTTTTTT

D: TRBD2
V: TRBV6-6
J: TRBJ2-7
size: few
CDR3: CASSYSGAGVIYEQYF
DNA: TGTGCCAGCAGTTACTCAGGAGCGGGGGTTATCTACGAGCAGTACTTC

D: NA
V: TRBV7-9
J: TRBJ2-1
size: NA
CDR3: CASSFPTAGSGSNEQFF
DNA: TGTGCCAGCAGCTTTCCGACAGCAGGGTCAGGGTCCAATGAGCAGTTCTTC